These 2 T cell receptor beta chains were sequenced from one sample in a study of CD8+ T cells in alopecia areata listed by TCRdb under 2018. Receptors were amplified or captured by the immunoSEQ multiplex PCR assay. RNA was extracted from all samples and reverse transcribed into cDNA, which served as template for TCR sequencing. Drawn from immuneACCESS, this table holds only the in-frame rearrangements with V and J called that TCRdb kept. Clones are partly lost; checked studies trace under half to an unresolved V gene and leave the rest unexplained. This sample holds around 250,000 clones; around 67% were observed only once. In total, the top ten clones hold around 1.2% of the sample. This specimen's time point label, interpreted: baseline before oral tofacitinib. Specimen: CD4+ T cells sorted from blood, collected at week 0. The receptors derive from a human donor with alopecia areata.

This clone has a handful of counts. The chain couples TRBV14 to TRBJ2-2, with 7 bases matching TRBD1. This CDR3 is built from 16 residues. In germline, CDR1 is SGHDN, CDR2 FVKESK. J lost 0 bases, V lost 4 bases, and 5 bases had no gene match. Here the CDR3 DNA reads TGTGCCAGCAGCCGCCTAGGGGGCCCGAACACCGGGGAGCTGTTTTTT. Translating it yields CASSRLGGPNTGELFF.

The V and J genes are TRBV5-1 and TRBJ2-1, with a tentative D call TRBD2 (7 bases). Trimming shortened V by 0 bases and J by 5 bases, and 9 bases separated the two germline ends. CDR1 SGHRS and CDR2 YFSETQ come from the germline V gene. The CDR3 length is 14 residues. CDR3 sequence (DNA): TGCGCCAGCAGCTTGGCGGGGGGCGACAATGAGCAGTTCTTC. It codes for CASSLAGGDNEQFF.